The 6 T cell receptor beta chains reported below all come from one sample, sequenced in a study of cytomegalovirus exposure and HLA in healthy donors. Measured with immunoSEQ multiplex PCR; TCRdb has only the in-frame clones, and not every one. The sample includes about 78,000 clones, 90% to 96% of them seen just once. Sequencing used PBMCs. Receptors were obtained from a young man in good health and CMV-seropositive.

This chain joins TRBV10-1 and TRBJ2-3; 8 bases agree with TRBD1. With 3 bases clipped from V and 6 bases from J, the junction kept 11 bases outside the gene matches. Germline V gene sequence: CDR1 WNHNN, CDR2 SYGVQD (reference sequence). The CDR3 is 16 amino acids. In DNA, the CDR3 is TGCGCCAGCAGTGACCCTCGACAGGGGAGGACCGATACGCAGTATTTT. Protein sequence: CASSDPRQGRTDTQYF.

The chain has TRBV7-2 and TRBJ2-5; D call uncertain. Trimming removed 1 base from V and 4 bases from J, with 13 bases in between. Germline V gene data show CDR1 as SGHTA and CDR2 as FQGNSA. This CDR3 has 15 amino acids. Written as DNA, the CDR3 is TGTGCCAGCAGCTTAGGCCCAGATACCCCAGAGACCCAGTACTTC. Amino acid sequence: CASSLGPDTPETQYF.

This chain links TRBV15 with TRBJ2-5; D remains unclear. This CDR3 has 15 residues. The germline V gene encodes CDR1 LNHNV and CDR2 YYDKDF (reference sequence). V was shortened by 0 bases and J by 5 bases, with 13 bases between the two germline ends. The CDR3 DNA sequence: TGTGCCACCAGCAGAGATTACGGAGTCCAGGAGACCCAGTACTTC. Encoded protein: CATSRDYGVQETQYF.

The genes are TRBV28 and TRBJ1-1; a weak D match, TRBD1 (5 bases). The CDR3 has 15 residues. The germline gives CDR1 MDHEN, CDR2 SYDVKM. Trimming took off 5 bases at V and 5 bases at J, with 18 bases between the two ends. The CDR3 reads CASSPNNLPGTEAFF. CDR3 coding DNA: TGTGCCAGCAGTCCCAACAACCTACCAGGGACTGAAGCTTTCTTT.

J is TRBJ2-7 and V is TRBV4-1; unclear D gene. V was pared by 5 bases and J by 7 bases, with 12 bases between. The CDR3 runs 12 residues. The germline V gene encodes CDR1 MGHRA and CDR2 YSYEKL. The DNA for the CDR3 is TGCGCCAGCAGCTCCCCCGACGGGGAGCAGTACTTC. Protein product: CASSSPDGEQYF.

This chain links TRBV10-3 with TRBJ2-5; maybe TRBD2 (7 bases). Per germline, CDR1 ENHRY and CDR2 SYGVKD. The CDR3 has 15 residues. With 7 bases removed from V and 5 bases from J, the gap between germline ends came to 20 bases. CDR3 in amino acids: CAITDILGGRETQYF. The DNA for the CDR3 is TGTGCCATCACCGACATTCTGGGGGGGCGGGAGACCCAGTACTTC.